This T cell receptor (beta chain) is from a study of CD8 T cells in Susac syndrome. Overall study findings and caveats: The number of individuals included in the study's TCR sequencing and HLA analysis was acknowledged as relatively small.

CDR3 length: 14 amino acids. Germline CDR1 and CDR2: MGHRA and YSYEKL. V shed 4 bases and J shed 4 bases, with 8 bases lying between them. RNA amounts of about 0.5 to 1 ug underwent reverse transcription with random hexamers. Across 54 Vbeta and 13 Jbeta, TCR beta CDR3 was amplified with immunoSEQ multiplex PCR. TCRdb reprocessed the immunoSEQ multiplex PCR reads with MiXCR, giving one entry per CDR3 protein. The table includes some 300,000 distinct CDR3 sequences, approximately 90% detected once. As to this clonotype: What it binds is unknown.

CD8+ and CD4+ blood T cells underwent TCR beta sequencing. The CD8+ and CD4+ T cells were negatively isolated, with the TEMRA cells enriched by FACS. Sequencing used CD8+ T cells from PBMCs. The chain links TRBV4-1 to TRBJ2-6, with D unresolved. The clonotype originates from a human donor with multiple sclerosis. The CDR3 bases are TGCGCCAGCAGCCCCACCTGGGGGGCCAACGTCCTGACTTTC. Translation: CASSPTWGANVLTF.